The clone carrying this T cell receptor beta chain was seen a single time. The time point: newly diagnosed GD, antithyroid drugs for less than 3 months. PBMCs provided the RNA from which the TCR library was made. This sample was included in a study of regulatory T cells in long-lasting Graves disease. Relying on iRepertoire HTBI primers and Arm-PCR of CDR3 regions, the team built TCR beta libraries. TCRdb re-analysed the multiplex PCR reads in MiXCR, keeping a single row per CDR3 protein. The data contain around 420,000 distinct CDR3 sequences, about 16% of them seen just once; the ten biggest clones take up about a fifth. The CDR3 contains 14 residues. Germline loops: CDR1 LGHDT, CDR2 YNNKEL (reference sequence). V dropped 5 bases and J dropped 7 bases, with 15 bases sitting between them.

This sequence originates from a female donor with Graves disease. The V and J genes are TRBV3-1 and TRBJ2-1, with a weak D call TRBD1 (5 bases). The sample here was peripheral blood mononuclear cells (PBMCs), taken at new diagnosis, from a patient treated with antithyroid drugs. The CDR3: CASSNLEPGNEQFF. DNA for the CDR3: TGTGCCAGCAGCAACCTAGAACCAGGGAATGAGCAGTTCTTC.